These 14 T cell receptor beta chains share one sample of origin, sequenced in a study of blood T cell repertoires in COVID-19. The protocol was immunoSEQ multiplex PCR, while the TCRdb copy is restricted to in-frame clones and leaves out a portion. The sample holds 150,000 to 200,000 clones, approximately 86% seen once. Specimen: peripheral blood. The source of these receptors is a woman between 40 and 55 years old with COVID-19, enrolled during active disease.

This chain's CDR3 is CASSLGTGLLYEQYV. The CDR3, as DNA: TGTGCCAGCAGCTTAGGGACAGGGTTACTTTACGAGCAGTACGTC. The chain has TRBV7-6 and TRBJ2-7; TRBD1 matches at 8 bases. V lost 1 base to trimming and J lost 4 bases; unmatched junction nucleotides: 6. This CDR3 spans 15 amino acids. Germline CDR1 is SGHVS and CDR2 is FNYEAQ.

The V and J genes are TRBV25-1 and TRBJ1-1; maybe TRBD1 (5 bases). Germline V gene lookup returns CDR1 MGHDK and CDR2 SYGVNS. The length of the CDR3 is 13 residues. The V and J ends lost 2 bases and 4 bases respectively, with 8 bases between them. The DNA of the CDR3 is TGTGCCAGCAGTGAACCCAGGGCCACTGAAGCTTTCTTT. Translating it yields CASSEPRATEAFF.

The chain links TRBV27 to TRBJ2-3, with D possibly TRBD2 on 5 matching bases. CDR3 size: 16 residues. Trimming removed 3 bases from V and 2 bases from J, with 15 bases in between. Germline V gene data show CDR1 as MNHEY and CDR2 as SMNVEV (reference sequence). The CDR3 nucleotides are TGTGCCAGCAGTTTTACCGAGGGAGTATCCACAGATACGCAGTATTTT. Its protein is CASSFTEGVSTDTQYF.

The CDR3 coding sequence is TGTGCCAGCGGTAGACCTGGACAGATGGAGCCCCAGCATTTT. It codes for CASGRPGQMEPQHF. The chain joins TRBV6-5 to TRBJ1-5, with a tentative D call TRBD1 (6 bases). V was shortened by 8 bases and J by 8 bases, with 19 bases between the two germline ends. Germline CDR1 reads MNHEY; CDR2 reads SVGAGI. The CDR3 runs to 14 residues.

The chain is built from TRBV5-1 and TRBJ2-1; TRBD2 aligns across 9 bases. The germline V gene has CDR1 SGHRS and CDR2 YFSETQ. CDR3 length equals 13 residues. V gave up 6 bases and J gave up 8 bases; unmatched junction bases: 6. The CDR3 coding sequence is TGCGCCAGCAAAGGGACTAGCAGTTATGAGCAGTTCTTC. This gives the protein CASKGTSSYEQFF.

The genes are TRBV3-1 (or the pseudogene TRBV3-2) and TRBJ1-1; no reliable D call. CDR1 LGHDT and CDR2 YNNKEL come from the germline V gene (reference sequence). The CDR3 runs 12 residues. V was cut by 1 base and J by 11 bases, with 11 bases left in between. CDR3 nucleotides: TGTGCCAGCAGCCAAGGCTCTGGCCTGGCTTTCTTT. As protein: CASSQGSGLAFF.

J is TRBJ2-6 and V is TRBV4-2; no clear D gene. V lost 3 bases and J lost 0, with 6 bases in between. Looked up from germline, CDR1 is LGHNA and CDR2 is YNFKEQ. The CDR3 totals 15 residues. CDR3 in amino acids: CASSHDISGANVLTF. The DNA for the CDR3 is TGTGCCAGCAGCCACGACATCTCTGGGGCCAACGTCCTGACTTTC.

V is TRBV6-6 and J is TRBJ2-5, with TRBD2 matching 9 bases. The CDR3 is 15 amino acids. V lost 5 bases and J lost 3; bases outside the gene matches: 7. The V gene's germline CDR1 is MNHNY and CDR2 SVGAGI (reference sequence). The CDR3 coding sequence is TGTGCCAGCAGTCACGCTAGCGGGGCCGAAGAGACCCAGTACTTC. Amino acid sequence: CASSHASGAEETQYF.

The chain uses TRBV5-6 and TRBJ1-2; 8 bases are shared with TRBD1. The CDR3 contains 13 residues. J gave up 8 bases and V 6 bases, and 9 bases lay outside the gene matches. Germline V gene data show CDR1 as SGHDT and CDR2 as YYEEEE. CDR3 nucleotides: TGTGCCAGCATCCAACAGGGGGTAGAGGGCTACACCTTC. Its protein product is CASIQQGVEGYTF.

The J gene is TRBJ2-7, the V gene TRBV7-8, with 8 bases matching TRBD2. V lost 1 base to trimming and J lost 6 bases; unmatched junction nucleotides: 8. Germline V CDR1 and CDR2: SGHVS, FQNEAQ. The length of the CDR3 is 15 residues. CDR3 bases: TGTGCCAGCAGCTTAGGTCCAGCGGGAGTATCCGAGCAGTACTTC. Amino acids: CASSLGPAGVSEQYF.

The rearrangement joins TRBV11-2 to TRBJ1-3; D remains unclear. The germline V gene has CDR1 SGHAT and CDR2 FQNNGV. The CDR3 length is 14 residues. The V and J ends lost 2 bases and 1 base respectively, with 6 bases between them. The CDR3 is CASSLSTSGNTIYF. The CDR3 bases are TGTGCCAGCAGCTTATCGACTTCTGGAAACACCATATATTTT.

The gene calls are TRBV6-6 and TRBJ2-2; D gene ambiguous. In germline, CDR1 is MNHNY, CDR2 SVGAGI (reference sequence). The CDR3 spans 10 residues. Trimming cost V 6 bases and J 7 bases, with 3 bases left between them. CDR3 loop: CASSRGELFF. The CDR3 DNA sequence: TGTGCCAGCAGCCGCGGGGAGCTGTTTTTT.

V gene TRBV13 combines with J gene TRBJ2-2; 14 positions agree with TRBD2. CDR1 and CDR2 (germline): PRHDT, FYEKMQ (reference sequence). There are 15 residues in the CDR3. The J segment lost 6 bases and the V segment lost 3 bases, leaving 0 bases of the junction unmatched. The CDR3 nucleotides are TGTGCCAGCAGCTTGGGACTAGCGGGAGCCGGGGAGCTGTTTTTT. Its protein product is CASSLGLAGAGELFF.

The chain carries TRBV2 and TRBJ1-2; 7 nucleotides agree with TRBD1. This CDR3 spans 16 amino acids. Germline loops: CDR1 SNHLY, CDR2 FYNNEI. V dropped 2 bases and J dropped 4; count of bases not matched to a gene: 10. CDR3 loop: CASSELWGGDSYGYTF. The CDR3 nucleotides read TGTGCCAGCAGTGAACTTTGGGGTGGGGACAGCTATGGCTACACCTTC.